Listed below are T cell receptor beta chains from one sample, sequenced in a study of identical twins. MiXCR, run by TCRdb on the 5' RACE reads, gives a single entry per CDR3 protein. This sample has 1.5 million to 2 million distinct CDR3 sequences, with around 29% found just once. The sample comprised cord blood. Receptor source: a newborn girl in good health. Each CDR3 is given with its conserved first and last residue. Each record gives: D gene, J gene, clone size, V gene, CDR3 protein, CDR3 DNA. D genes are given only for firm matches. Expanded clones get a size class; other rows say once, few or many, or leave the size out.

TRBD1 TRBJ2-1 few TRBV12-3/TRBV12-4 CASTKSGTGGNEQFF TGTGCCAGCACCAAATCCGGGACAGGGGGCAATGAGCAGTTCTTC
TRBD1 TRBJ1-2 few TRBV12-3/TRBV12-4 CASSLYRGSGGYTF TGTGCCAGCAGTTTATACAGGGGGTCGGGTGGCTACACCTTC
NA TRBJ2-7 once TRBV20-1 CSARDKARGSPYEQYF TGCAGTGCTAGAGATAAAGCTCGGGGGTCTCCCTACGAGCAGTACTTC
NA TRBJ1-2 few TRBV13 CASSLIGRDGYTF TGTGCCAGCAGCTTAATTGGGAGGGATGGCTACACCTTC
TRBD2 TRBJ2-1 many TRBV12-3/TRBV12-4 CASSPGLAGGIFNEQFF TGTGCCAGCAGTCCGGGACTAGCGGGGGGGATTTTCAATGAGCAGTTCTTC
TRBD1 TRBJ2-3 NA TRBV3-1 CASSQWNRGSTDTQYF TGTGCCAGCAGCCAATGGAACAGGGGGAGCACAGATACGCAGTATTTT
NA TRBJ1-6 NA TRBV7-2 CASSLSPQGSNSPLHF TGTGCCAGCAGCTTATCCCCCCAGGGCTCTAATTCACCCCTCCACTTT
NA TRBJ2-2 NA TRBV9 CASSVALGGMAGELFF TGTGCCAGCAGCGTAGCCTTAGGCGGGATGGCCGGGGAGCTGTTTTTT
NA TRBJ2-2 NA TRBV5-5 CASSSPLRGVSPGELFF TGTGCCAGCAGCTCCCCTCTCCGGGGAGTTTCCCCCGGGGAGCTGTTTTTT
TRBD1 TRBJ1-2 NA TRBV4-2 CASSQATGGAYGYTF TGTGCCAGCAGCCAAGCGACAGGGGGTGCTTATGGCTACACCTTC
TRBD2 TRBJ2-1 NA TRBV10-3 CAIMPGGAEGNEQFF TGTGCCATCATGCCCGGGGGGGCCGAAGGAAATGAGCAGTTCTTC
NA TRBJ1-3 once TRBV10-2 CASSGTYSGNTIYF TGCGCCAGCAGCGGGACGTACTCTGGAAACACCATATATTTT
TRBD1 TRBJ2-2 NA TRBV6-2/TRBV6-3 CASSYLTGPTGELFF TGTGCCAGCAGTTACTTGACAGGGCCGACCGGGGAGCTGTTTTTT
NA TRBJ2-1 many TRBV7-2 CASSFSGPGRGNEQFF TGTGCCAGCAGCTTCTCCGGTCCAGGGCGAGGCAATGAGCAGTTCTTC
NA TRBJ2-3 few TRBV10-3 CATRTPGDTQYF TGTGCCACCCGCACCCCTGGAGATACGCAGTATTTT
NA TRBJ2-7 few TRBV15 CATSRPFGTTYEQYF TGTGCCACCAGCAGACCCTTTGGCACCACCTACGAGCAGTACTTC
TRBD2 TRBJ2-7 NA TRBV20-1 CSALKLAGNYEQYF TGCAGTGCTCTCAAACTAGCGGGAAACTACGAGCAGTACTTC
NA TRBJ2-4 few TRBV28 CASQRECKNIQYF TGTGCCAGCCAGAGGGAGTGCAAAAACATTCAGTACTTC
NA TRBJ2-5 NA TRBV3-1 CASSQSPPGKDQETQYF TGTGCCAGCAGCCAAAGCCCTCCTGGGAAGGACCAAGAGACCCAGTACTTC
TRBD2 TRBJ2-1 NA TRBV9 CASSVELAGAPGDEQFF TGTGCCAGCAGCGTAGAACTAGCGGGAGCCCCGGGGGATGAGCAGTTCTTC
NA TRBJ2-2 few TRBV10-3 CAIRDKGLNTGELFF TGTGCCATCAGGGATAAGGGACTGAACACCGGGGAGCTGTTTTTT
NA TRBJ2-5 NA TRBV5-1 CASSRQGGKETQYF TGCGCCAGCAGCCGACAGGGCGGGAAAGAGACCCAGTACTTC
NA TRBJ2-1 few TRBV21-1 CASSKVSREDYNEQFF TGTGCCAGCAGCAAAGTGTCGCGGGAGGACTACAATGAGCAGTTCTTC